These 25 T cell receptor beta chains were sequenced from one sample in a study of T cell responses to AZD1222 COVID-19 vaccine. The repertoire was sequenced with immunoSEQ multiplex PCR; TCRdb's copy has only in-frame clones and lacks some. The sample yields approximately 150,000 clones, around 92% seen once. Sequencing used peripheral blood, obtained on day 0 of AZD1222 vaccination. The receptors derive from an adult in good health.

This clone showed up just once. V and J are TRBV2 and TRBJ1-2; 7 bases line up with TRBD1. The germline V gene encodes CDR1 SNHLY and CDR2 FYNNEI. The ends lost 7 bases at V and 7 bases at J; junction bases unmatched: 12. CDR3 size: 14 residues. Written as DNA, the CDR3 is TGTGCCAGCAACCCCCACAGGGGTGTCTCTGGCTACACCTTC. This encodes CASNPHRGVSGYTF.

The V call is TRBV13, the J call TRBJ2-7, with D perhaps TRBD1 (6 bases). The CDR3 is 17 amino acids. Trimming removed 5 bases at V and 0 bases at J, with 20 bases between. CDR1 is PRHDT and CDR2 is FYEKMQ in the germline V gene (reference sequence). DNA for the CDR3: TGTGCCAGCAGCCTCCTTGACAGGACCTCGAGCTCCTACGAGCAGTACTTC. Translation: CASSLLDRTSSSYEQYF.

The chain links TRBV28 to TRBJ1-5; no firm D call. Germline CDR1 MDHEN, CDR2 SYDVKM. Trimming removed 2 bases from V and 3 bases from J, with 11 bases in between. CDR3 length equals 15 residues. The CDR3 DNA is TGTGCCAGCAGTTTACCCCCGGGCCCCAATCAGCCCCAGCATTTT. It specifies CASSLPPGPNQPQHF.

This chain joins TRBV7-2 and TRBJ2-5; D is uncertain. Germline lookup yields CDR1 SGHTA and CDR2 FQGNSA. The CDR3 loop spans 14 amino acids. Trimming cost V 5 bases and J 3 bases, with 13 bases left between them. The DNA of the CDR3 is TGTGCCAGCAGCCTAGAGATGGCAGAAGAGACCCAGTACTTC. Translated: CASSLEMAEETQYF. Supplemented by reference TRBV7-2 and TRBJ2-5, the full variable domain reads GAGVSQSPSNKVTEKGKDVELRCDPISGHTALYWYRQSLGQGLEFLIYFQGNSAPDKSGLPSDRFSAERTGGSVSTLTIQRTQQEDSAVYLCASSLEMAEETQYFGPGTRLLVL.

This chain links TRBV2 with TRBJ1-2, with 12 bases identical to TRBD1. The trim removed 4 bases at V and 4 bases at J, leaving 13 bases unmatched. The CDR3 contains 18 residues. Germline V gives CDR1 SNHLY, CDR2 FYNNEI. This CDR3 is CASSAGRDRGRGVYGYTF. Here the CDR3 DNA reads TGTGCCAGCAGTGCCGGCCGGGACAGGGGGCGGGGAGTCTATGGCTACACCTTC.

This clone was seen once. CDR3 loop: CASSYTGTWHNEQFF. The CDR3 nucleotides are TGTGCCAGCAGTTACACGGGGACTTGGCACAATGAGCAGTTCTTC. V usage is TRBV6-5 and J usage is TRBJ2-1; D is possibly TRBD2 (6 bases). The V and J ends lost 2 bases and 5 bases respectively, with 13 bases between them. This CDR3 has 15 amino acids. In germline, CDR1 is MNHEY, CDR2 SVGAGI.

The chain has TRBV2 and TRBJ1-1, with a tentative D call TRBD1 (6 bases). CDR1 and CDR2 (germline): SNHLY, FYNNEI. This CDR3 has 15 residues. Trimming took 4 bases from V and 5 from J, leaving 17 bases between them. CDR3 nucleotides: TGTGCCAGCAGTGGAATAAGGGGAGGGGGTACTGAAGCTTTCTTT. This translates into CASSGIRGGGTEAFF. The full variable domain, rest sourced from reference TRBV2 and TRBJ1-1, is EPEVTQTPSHQVTQMGQEVILRCVPISNHLYFYWYRQILGQKVEFLVSFYNNEISEKSEIFDDQFSVERPDGSNFTLKIRSTKLEDSAMYFCASSGIRGGGTEAFFGQGTRLTVV.

The V and J genes are TRBV27 and TRBJ2-1, with 14 bases aligning to TRBD2. The CDR3 is made up of 16 amino acids. The germline CDR1 and CDR2 sequences are MNHEY and SMNVEV (reference sequence). Trimming at V came to 5 bases and at J to 6 bases, leaving 6 bases not matched to a gene. DNA for the CDR3: TGTGCCAGCAGTGAACCCGGGACTAGCGGGAGCAATGAGCAGTTCTTC. Residues: CASSEPGTSGSNEQFF.

On this clone: The same CDR3 can be traced to other DNA sequences in this sample. The CDR3 spells CASSLAGPNEKLFF. DNA for the CDR3: TGTGCCAGCAGCTTAGCAGGGCCTAATGAAAAACTGTTTTTT. This chain joins TRBV7-2 and TRBJ1-4; D not resolved. The CDR3 length is 14 residues. Between the trimmed V and J ends, which lost 0 bases and 3 bases, there was a span of 5 bases. Germline lookup yields CDR1 SGHTA and CDR2 FQGNSA.

The chain carries TRBV7-2 and TRBJ2-1; TRBD2 matches 8 bases. This CDR3 region has 15 residues. Germline lookup yields CDR1 SGHTA and CDR2 FQGNSA. V shed 3 bases and J 4 bases; nucleotides not matched to a gene: 5. Written as DNA, the CDR3 is TGTGCCAGCAGCTTTACGACTAGCGCTTACAATGAGCAGTTCTTC. It translates to CASSFTTSAYNEQFF.

On this clone: Within the sample, other DNA sequences also encode this same CDR3. This sequence joins TRBV19 and TRBJ1-1; D remains unclear. CDR1 LNHDA and CDR2 SQIVND come from the germline V gene (reference sequence). V shed 7 bases and J shed 0 bases, with 9 bases lying between them. This CDR3 spans 13 amino acids. CDR3 nucleotide sequence: TGTGCCAGTACGGTGGGCATGAACACTGAAGCTTTCTTT. It codes for CASTVGMNTEAFF.

The chain has TRBV3-1 (or the pseudogene TRBV3-2) and TRBJ2-3; the match to TRBD2 covers 7 bases. Germline V CDR1 and CDR2: LGHDT, YNNKEL (reference sequence). V was clipped by 4 bases and J by 6 bases; unmatched bases: 13. The CDR3 is 16 amino acids. CDR3 sequence reads: CASSPDRRGVSDTQYF. CDR3 sequence (DNA): TGTGCCAGCAGCCCAGACCGACGGGGGGTATCGGATACGCAGTATTTT.

This clone appeared once. The V gene is TRBV7-2, the J gene TRBJ2-7; 10 bases map to TRBD2. Trimming took 7 bases from V and 12 from J; bases not matched to a gene: 12. The length of the CDR3 is 13 residues. The V gene's germline CDR1 is SGHTA and CDR2 FQGNSA. The DNA for the CDR3 is TGTGCCAGCACCCCTAACCTAGCGGGAGAAGTGTACTTC. Translation: CASTPNLAGEVYF.

V is TRBV7-2 and J is TRBJ2-1; 12 bases map to TRBD2. The CDR3 extends over 17 amino acids. V lost 5 bases and J lost 7; bases outside the gene matches: 12. Germline lookup yields CDR1 SGHTA and CDR2 FQGNSA. CDR3 in amino acids: CASSQSTSSGGANEQFF. The CDR3 DNA reads TGTGCCAGCAGCCAATCAACCTCTAGCGGGGGGGCGAATGAGCAGTTCTTC. Using reference TRBV7-2 and TRBJ2-1 for the parts outside the CDR3, the full variable domain is GAGVSQSPSNKVTEKGKDVELRCDPISGHTALYWYRQSLGQGLEFLIYFQGNSAPDKSGLPSDRFSAERTGGSVSTLTIQRTQQEDSAVYLCASSQSTSSGGANEQFFGPGTRLTVL.

The chain combines TRBV28 with TRBJ2-1; D remains ambiguous. Germline V gene sequence: CDR1 MDHEN, CDR2 SYDVKM. CDR3 size: 12 residues. V lost 5 bases and J lost 4, with 6 bases in between. DNA for the CDR3: TGTGCCAGCAGTAGACAATACAATGAGCAGTTCTTC. It specifies CASSRQYNEQFF.

The chain links TRBV18 to TRBJ2-3; 9 nucleotides agree with TRBD1. V was clipped by 5 bases and J by 0 bases; unmatched bases: 9. The CDR3 has 17 residues. Per germline, CDR1 KGHSH and CDR2 LQKENI. Here the CDR3 reads CASSRLTGTGSTDTQYF. As DNA, the CDR3 is TGTGCCAGCTCAAGGCTTACCGGGACAGGGAGCACAGATACGCAGTATTTT.

The chain links TRBV6-4 to TRBJ2-2; D is tentatively TRBD1 or TRBD2 (5 bases each). Deletions cut 2 bases from V and 6 bases from J, with 10 bases between. The CDR3 has 14 residues. Looked up from germline, CDR1 is MRHNA and CDR2 is SNTAGT. As DNA, the CDR3 is TGTGCCAGCAGTGACAAGGGGACGGCCGGGGAGCTGTTTTTT. The encoded protein is CASSDKGTAGELFF.

The chain combines TRBV4-2 with TRBJ1-2; TRBD1 aligns across 7 bases. Germline V lookup: CDR1 LGHNA, CDR2 YNFKEQ. The trim removed 5 bases at V and 2 bases at J, leaving 14 bases unmatched. CDR3 length: 17 amino acids. CDR3 bases: TGTGCCAGCAGCTCAAGATCCCGGGACAGCGGAAACTATGGCTACACCTTC. It codes for CASSSRSRDSGNYGYTF.

This clone was seen only a few times. V gene TRBV10-2 combines with J gene TRBJ1-5; D unclear. The CDR3 is made up of 13 amino acids. Germline assignment: CDR1 WSHSY and CDR2 SAAADI. Trimming pared 2 bases from V and 7 bases from J, leaving 9 bases between. The CDR3 reads CASSEHSGQPQHF. The CDR3 nucleotides are TGCGCCAGCAGTGAGCATAGTGGGCAGCCCCAGCATTTT.

The chain combines TRBV7-2 with TRBJ2-3; D is unclear. Trimming shortened V by 3 bases and J by 4 bases, and 11 bases separated the two germline ends. CDR3 length: 14 amino acids. Germline V gene data show CDR1 as SGHTA and CDR2 as FQGNSA. CDR3 protein: CASSFSPGADTQYF. In nucleotides, the CDR3 is TGTGCCAGCAGCTTCAGTCCCGGTGCAGATACGCAGTATTTT.

This clone was picked up a small number of times. V usage is TRBV20-1 and J usage is TRBJ1-2, with D possibly TRBD1 on 6 matching bases. This CDR3 region has 11 residues. The germline V gene encodes CDR1 DFQATT and CDR2 SNEGSKA (reference sequence). The germline V and J ends were trimmed by 2 bases and 6 bases, with 7 bases remaining between them. Here the CDR3 reads CSARRGDGYTF. CDR3 DNA sequence: TGCAGTGCTAGAAGGGGGGATGGCTACACCTTC.

The chain couples TRBV7-8 to TRBJ1-5; possibly TRBD1 for D (5 bases). This CDR3 comprises 15 residues. Germline CDR1 is SGHVS and CDR2 is FQNEAQ. V was shortened by 5 bases and J by 5 bases, with 16 bases between the two germline ends. As DNA, the CDR3 is TGTGCCAGCAGCCCCGGTGTGGGGCATTATCAGCCCCAGCATTTT. It specifies CASSPGVGHYQPQHF.

V gene TRBV6-6 combines with J gene TRBJ2-1; 11 bases are a match to TRBD2. The CDR3 is made up of 16 amino acids. The V gene end was trimmed by 4 bases and the J gene end by 14 bases; junction bases not matched to a gene: 16. Looked up from germline, CDR1 is MNHNY and CDR2 is SVGAGI (reference sequence). This CDR3 is CASSSAIAGGPMAEFF. The CDR3 nucleotides read TGTGCCAGCAGTTCCGCGATAGCGGGAGGGCCCATGGCGGAGTTCTTC.

This chain joins TRBV15 and TRBJ1-2, with a tentative D call TRBD1 (5 bases). CDR3 length equals 15 residues. Germline-derived CDR1 and CDR2 are LNHNV and YYDKDF (reference sequence). The ends were cut back, 0 bases at V and 2 bases at J, with 10 bases in the middle. The CDR3 here is CATSRDRERNYGYTF. The CDR3 coding sequence is TGTGCCACCAGCAGAGACAGGGAACGCAACTATGGCTACACCTTC.

The CDR3 nucleotides read TGTGCCAGCACTAGCCGGGACAGGGGGTGGGACCAGTACTTC. Translating it yields CASTSRDRGWDQYF. This sequence joins TRBV2 and TRBJ2-5, with 11 bases matching TRBD1. The germline V gene encodes CDR1 SNHLY and CDR2 FYNNEI. CDR3 length: 14 amino acids. J lost 10 bases, V lost 7 bases, and 11 bases had no gene match.